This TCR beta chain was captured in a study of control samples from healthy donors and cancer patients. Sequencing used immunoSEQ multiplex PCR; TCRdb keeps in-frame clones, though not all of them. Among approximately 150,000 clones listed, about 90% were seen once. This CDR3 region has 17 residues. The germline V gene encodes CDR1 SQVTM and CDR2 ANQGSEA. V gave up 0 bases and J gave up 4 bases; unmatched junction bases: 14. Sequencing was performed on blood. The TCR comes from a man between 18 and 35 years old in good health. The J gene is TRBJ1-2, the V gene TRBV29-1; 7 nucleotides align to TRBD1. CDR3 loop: CSVEETMGRAGGYGYTF. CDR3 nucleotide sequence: TGCAGCGTTGAAGAAACCATGGGGAGGGCAGGGGGCTATGGCTACACCTTC.